Here is one T cell receptor beta chain with its context. The record originates from a study of patients and donors after allogeneic stem cell transplantation. TCRdb itself ran the RT-PCR reads through MiXCR, one entry per CDR3 protein. The sample holds roughly 940,000 distinct CDR3 sequences, roughly 18% seen once. V was pared by 1 base and J by 2 bases, with 13 bases between. The CDR3 has 15 residues. CDR1 is SGHRS, CDR2 YFSETQ, per germline. J is TRBJ2-7 and V is TRBV5-1, with D possibly matching TRBD2 (6 bases). This TCR came from a human donor who was either an allogeneic HSCT recipient or a stem cell or donor lymphocyte infusion donor (not recorded which). It is not recorded whose cells these are; they may come from a transplant donor. Sequencing input: blood, either unsorted or a sorted T cell fraction (not recorded which). CDR3 DNA: TGCGCCAGCAGCTTGATAGCGGCGGGACCCTACGAGCAGTACTTC. It is translated as CASSLIAAGPYEQYF.